The source of this TCR beta chain is a study of CD8 T cells in ankylosing spondylitis (dated by TCRdb to 2017 to 2019). In the study overall: To find TCR variants linked to disease, the study profiled T cell receptor beta repertoires in ankylosing spondylitis patients and healthy donors. The whole study cohort included some 100 healthy donors and 20 to 30 ankylosing spondylitis patients. Peripheral blood was sampled, and synovial fluid was additionally collected from ankylosing spondylitis patients.

What the study reported, not specific to this receptor: Some of the motif variants had been reported before in the synovial fluid and blood of reactive arthritis patients, a finding that suggests common disease-initiation mechanisms. In peripheral blood, the disease-linked clones were found at relatively low frequencies and had a CD8+ phenotype. A TCR beta motif of several highly homologous amino acid variants appeared characteristic of blood from ankylosing spondylitis patients. The disease-linked clones were reported to be significantly enriched in matched synovial fluid samples from ankylosing spondylitis patients.

The listed sequencing device is Illumina HiSeq 2500. Quantitative 5'-RACE with molecular barcodes was the method used to prepare the TCR beta libraries. Per the original workflow: A new computational method based on a probabilistic model of VDJ rearrangement was used to identify disease-linked TCR variants. TCRdb reworked the public reads: Q25 trimming with fastp, MiXCR clone assembly, productive beta chains retained. Merged by CDR3 protein, the rows form single entries marked with the most common genes and DNA. For this entry, the V and J calls and clone size follow TCRdb and not the study's own pipeline. This sample comprises about 190,000 distinct CDR3 sequences, about an eighth of them detected only once. In total, the top ten clones hold more than 9.5% of the sample. This clonotype showed up just a few times. It has no known antigen specificity. Nothing much larger sits one base from this clone, and base qualities are not available.

The V and J ends are trimmed by 2 bases and 5 bases, leaving 13 bases between them. The CDR3 contains 15 residues, cysteine and phenylalanine counted. Kept here is only the CDR3 DNA, which spans 45 bases and is read in frame from base 1. The germline V gene supplies CDR1 SGHTA and CDR2 FQGNSA. Sequenced material: blood, either unsorted or a sorted T cell fraction (not recorded which). Rearrangement joined TRBV7-2 to TRBJ1-5, with a tentative D gene TRBD1 over 5 matching bases. This clonotype was obtained from a female donor with ankylosing spondylitis or in good health (not recorded which). The nucleotides are TGTGCCAGCAGCTTAAGGGCAGGGAGGGATCAGCCCCAGCATTTT. Translated, this gives CASSLRAGRDQPQHF.